The clone carrying this T cell receptor (beta chain) was seen a few times. The data are from a study of human T cells and chemical hapten exposure. The overall study: A roughly 2 cm by roughly 2 cm inner upper arm patch received 2% DPC for sensitization. Recorded diagnoses among the mostly female patients were alopecia areata, totalis or universalis.

Noted time point: patch test 3, about 24 weeks after DPC sensitization. Regarding treatment: therapeutic diphenylcyclopropenone sensitization with weekly scalp DPC. TCRdb re-derived calls from the RACE reads in MiXCR, one entry per CDR3 protein. The repertoire holds roughly 90,000 distinct CDR3 sequences, with approximately 11% as singletons. Germline V gene data show CDR1 as MDHEN and CDR2 as SYDVKM. With 3 bases removed from V and 5 bases from J, the gap between germline ends came to 14 bases. The CDR3 runs 14 residues. The chain has TRBV28 and TRBJ2-7; D unresolved. This TCR was recovered from a woman aged 25 to 39 with alopecia areata. Some clones in this sample may be carry-over from other donors' samples. Here the sequenced sample was whole blood, taken in connection with sensitization to the hapten diphenylcyclopropenone (DPC). The CDR3 nucleotides read TGTGCCAGCAGTTTCCTTGAATTGTTCAACGAGCAGTACTTC. This encodes CASSFLELFNEQYF.